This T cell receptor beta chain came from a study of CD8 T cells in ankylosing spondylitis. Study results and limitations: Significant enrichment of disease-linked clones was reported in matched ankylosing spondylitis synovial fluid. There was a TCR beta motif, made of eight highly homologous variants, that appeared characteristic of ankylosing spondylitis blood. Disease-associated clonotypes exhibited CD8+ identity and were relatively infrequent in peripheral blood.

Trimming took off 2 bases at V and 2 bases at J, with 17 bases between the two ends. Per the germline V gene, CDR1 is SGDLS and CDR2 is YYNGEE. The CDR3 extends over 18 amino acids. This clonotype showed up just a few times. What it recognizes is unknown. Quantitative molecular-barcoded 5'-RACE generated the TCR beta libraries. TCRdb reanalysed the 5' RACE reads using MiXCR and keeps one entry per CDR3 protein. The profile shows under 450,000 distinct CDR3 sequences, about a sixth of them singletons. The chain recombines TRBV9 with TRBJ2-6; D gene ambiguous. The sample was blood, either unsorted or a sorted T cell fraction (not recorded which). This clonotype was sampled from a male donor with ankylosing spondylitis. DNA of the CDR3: TGTGCCAGCAGCGTGAAAAGGTCTGGTACTACTGGGGCCAACGTCCTGACTTTC. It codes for CASSVKRSGTTGANVLTF.